This is a list of T cell receptor beta chains from one sample in a study of CD8 T cells in Susac syndrome. TCRdb analysed the immunoSEQ multiplex PCR reads with MiXCR anew, one entry per CDR3 protein. Of about 300,000 distinct CDR3 sequences listed, approximately 85% were seen once; the top ten hold 0.2% to 0.25%. The source material was CD8+ T cells from PBMCs. Receptors were obtained from a human donor with multiple sclerosis. Both conserved end residues are part of each CDR3. Fields, in order: CDR3 protein, CDR3 DNA, J gene, V gene, clone size, D gene. The D gene is left open where the match is weak. Rows give clone size only sometimes, using once, few, many, or a class for an expanded clone.

CDR3aa: CSVYLAGVQYEQFF; CDR3nt: TGCAGCGTTTACCTAGCGGGAGTTCAATATGAGCAGTTCTTC; j_gene: TRBJ2-1; v_gene: TRBV29-1; abundance: NA; d_gene: TRBD2
CDR3aa: CSGGAGQTEAFF; CDR3nt: TGCAGCGGTGGGGCCGGGCAGACTGAAGCTTTCTTT; j_gene: TRBJ1-1; v_gene: TRBV29-1; abundance: NA; d_gene: NA
CDR3aa: CASATGTTYEQYF; CDR3nt: TGTGCCAGCGCGACAGGGACTACCTACGAGCAGTACTTC; j_gene: TRBJ2-7; v_gene: TRBV19; abundance: few; d_gene: NA
CDR3aa: CASSYGDRPYEQYF; CDR3nt: TGTGCCAGCAGTTACGGGGACCGACCCTACGAGCAGTACTTC; j_gene: TRBJ2-7; v_gene: TRBV6-5; abundance: few; d_gene: NA
CDR3aa: CASRTSGDGREKLFF; CDR3nt: TGTGCCAGCAGAACGTCAGGGGATGGACGGGAAAAACTGTTTTTT; j_gene: TRBJ1-4; v_gene: TRBV12-3/TRBV12-4; abundance: few; d_gene: NA
CDR3aa: CAAREGYGYTF; CDR3nt: TGTGCCGCCAGGGAGGGCTATGGCTACACCTTC; j_gene: TRBJ1-2; v_gene: TRBV11-2; abundance: NA; d_gene: NA
CDR3aa: CASSWTATNTEAFF; CDR3nt: TGCGCCAGCAGCTGGACAGCAACGAACACTGAAGCTTTCTTT; j_gene: TRBJ1-1; v_gene: TRBV5-1; abundance: NA; d_gene: NA
CDR3aa: CASTQGLNTEAFF; CDR3nt: TGTGCCAGCACCCAGGGCCTGAACACTGAAGCTTTCTTT; j_gene: TRBJ1-1; v_gene: TRBV27; abundance: NA; d_gene: NA
CDR3aa: CARDGLAYNEQFF; CDR3nt: TGTGCCAGGGATGGGCTAGCGTACAATGAGCAGTTCTTC; j_gene: TRBJ2-1; v_gene: TRBV3-1; abundance: NA; d_gene: NA
CDR3aa: CASNGPLSGNTIYF; CDR3nt: TGTGCCAGCAACGGGCCTCTCTCTGGAAACACCATATATTTT; j_gene: TRBJ1-3; v_gene: TRBV2; abundance: NA; d_gene: NA
CDR3aa: CASSHDRDRGQQYF; CDR3nt: TGCGCCAGCAGCCATGACCGGGACAGGGGACAGCAGTACTTC; j_gene: TRBJ2-7; v_gene: TRBV4-3; abundance: NA; d_gene: TRBD1
CDR3aa: CASSLSPGQYNEQFF; CDR3nt: TGTGCCAGCAGCTTGTCCCCCGGACAGTACAATGAGCAGTTCTTC; j_gene: TRBJ2-1; v_gene: TRBV5-5; abundance: once; d_gene: NA
CDR3aa: CASNPRQTTTDTQYF; CDR3nt: TGTGCCAGCAATCCCCGACAGACCACCACAGATACGCAGTATTTT; j_gene: TRBJ2-3; v_gene: TRBV12-3/TRBV12-4; abundance: once; d_gene: NA
CDR3aa: CASSVWNSPLHF; CDR3nt: TGTGCCAGCAGCGTCTGGAATTCACCCCTCCACTTT; j_gene: TRBJ1-6; v_gene: TRBV7-9; abundance: NA; d_gene: NA
CDR3aa: CASTFSQGGVYEQYF; CDR3nt: TGTGCCAGCACATTTTCACAGGGGGGCGTCTACGAGCAGTACTTC; j_gene: TRBJ2-7; v_gene: TRBV28; abundance: NA; d_gene: TRBD1
CDR3aa: CASRPFGTAYEQYF; CDR3nt: TGTGCCAGCAGGCCTTTCGGGACAGCCTACGAGCAGTACTTC; j_gene: TRBJ2-7; v_gene: TRBV6-5; abundance: NA; d_gene: TRBD1
CDR3aa: CASSVGILSQETQYF; CDR3nt: TGTGCCAGCAGCGTAGGAATCCTAAGCCAGGAGACCCAGTACTTC; j_gene: TRBJ2-5; v_gene: TRBV9; abundance: NA; d_gene: NA
CDR3aa: CASSSGQGFSYEQYF; CDR3nt: TGTGCCAGCAGCTCGGGACAGGGATTTTCCTACGAGCAGTACTTC; j_gene: TRBJ2-7; v_gene: TRBV7-6; abundance: NA; d_gene: TRBD1
CDR3aa: CASSQPTSGYNEQFF; CDR3nt: TGCGCCAGCAGCCAACCGACTAGCGGATACAATGAGCAGTTCTTC; j_gene: TRBJ2-1; v_gene: TRBV4-1; abundance: NA; d_gene: TRBD2
CDR3aa: CASSQGPGTTTKPYEQYF; CDR3nt: TGCGCCAGCAGCCAAGGTCCCGGGACTACCACCAAACCCTACGAGCAGTACTTC; j_gene: TRBJ2-7; v_gene: TRBV4-3; abundance: NA; d_gene: TRBD2
CDR3aa: CASSLCFIAGATDTQYF; CDR3nt: TGTGCCAGCAGTTTATGCTTTATAGCGGGAGCAACAGATACGCAGTATTTT; j_gene: TRBJ2-3; v_gene: TRBV28; abundance: NA; d_gene: TRBD2
CDR3aa: CASTVDIPRADTQYF; CDR3nt: TGTGCCAGCACCGTGGACATCCCGCGGGCAGATACGCAGTATTTT; j_gene: TRBJ2-3; v_gene: TRBV25-1; abundance: NA; d_gene: NA
CDR3aa: CASSYGTSAAYEQYF; CDR3nt: TGTGCCAGCTCCTACGGGACTAGCGCAGCCTACGAGCAGTACTTC; j_gene: TRBJ2-7; v_gene: TRBV12-3/TRBV12-4; abundance: NA; d_gene: TRBD2
CDR3aa: CASSFAAGQTEAFF; CDR3nt: TGTGCCAGCAGCTTTGCGGCAGGGCAAACTGAAGCTTTCTTT; j_gene: TRBJ1-1; v_gene: TRBV7-9; abundance: NA; d_gene: NA
CDR3aa: CASLPTVSNQPQHF; CDR3nt: TGTGCCAGCTTGCCGACAGTAAGCAATCAGCCCCAGCATTTT; j_gene: TRBJ1-5; v_gene: TRBV18; abundance: NA; d_gene: NA
CDR3aa: CASSQDSLAGTSYEQYF; CDR3nt: TGCGCCAGCAGCCAAGACAGTCTAGCGGGGACCTCCTACGAGCAGTACTTC; j_gene: TRBJ2-7; v_gene: TRBV4-3; abundance: NA; d_gene: TRBD2
CDR3aa: CASSSRGVLNEQFF; CDR3nt: TGTGCCAGCAGCTCTAGGGGGGTACTCAATGAGCAGTTCTTC; j_gene: TRBJ2-1; v_gene: TRBV9; abundance: NA; d_gene: NA
CDR3aa: CASSLDGGMNTEAFF; CDR3nt: TGCGCCAGCAGCTTGGATGGAGGGATGAACACTGAAGCTTTCTTT; j_gene: TRBJ1-1; v_gene: TRBV5-1; abundance: NA; d_gene: NA
CDR3aa: CASPRGASTDTQYF; CDR3nt: TGTGCCAGCCCCCGAGGGGCTAGCACAGATACGCAGTATTTT; j_gene: TRBJ2-3; v_gene: TRBV2; abundance: NA; d_gene: NA
CDR3aa: CASSHGQGPSTGELFF; CDR3nt: TGTGCCAGCAGTCACGGACAGGGCCCTAGCACCGGGGAGCTGTTTTTT; j_gene: TRBJ2-2; v_gene: TRBV6-5; abundance: NA; d_gene: TRBD1
CDR3aa: CASSYLGSYGYTF; CDR3nt: TGTGCCAGCAGTTACTTGGGATCCTATGGCTACACCTTC; j_gene: TRBJ1-2; v_gene: TRBV6-5; abundance: NA; d_gene: NA
CDR3aa: CSARDPLLSYEQYF; CDR3nt: TGCAGTGCTAGAGATCCTTTACTCTCCTACGAGCAGTACTTC; j_gene: TRBJ2-7; v_gene: TRBV20-1; abundance: once; d_gene: NA
CDR3aa: CASSLSLVQREETQYF; CDR3nt: TGTGCCAGCAGCTTGTCGTTAGTCCAAAGAGAAGAGACCCAGTACTTC; j_gene: TRBJ2-5; v_gene: TRBV5-4; abundance: NA; d_gene: NA
CDR3aa: CASSAGGTTHEQYF; CDR3nt: TGTGCCAGCAGCGCGGGGGGGACTACGCACGAGCAGTACTTC; j_gene: TRBJ2-7; v_gene: TRBV9; abundance: NA; d_gene: TRBD2
CDR3aa: CASSPGKNTEAFF; CDR3nt: TGTGCCAGTAGCCCAGGCAAGAACACTGAAGCTTTCTTT; j_gene: TRBJ1-1; v_gene: TRBV19; abundance: few; d_gene: NA
CDR3aa: CASKIDSYNSPLHF; CDR3nt: TGTGCCAGCAAAATTGACTCCTATAATTCACCCCTCCACTTT; j_gene: TRBJ1-6; v_gene: TRBV27; abundance: once; d_gene: NA
CDR3aa: CASSWNTGTRDTQYF; CDR3nt: TGTGCCAGCAGTTGGAATACAGGGACAAGAGATACGCAGTATTTT; j_gene: TRBJ2-3; v_gene: TRBV27; abundance: NA; d_gene: NA
CDR3aa: CASTSRGFNYGYTF; CDR3nt: TGTGCCAGCACCTCCCGGGGTTTTAACTATGGCTACACCTTC; j_gene: TRBJ1-2; v_gene: TRBV5-4; abundance: NA; d_gene: NA
CDR3aa: CASSWGLAGYEQYF; CDR3nt: TGTGCCAGCAGCTGGGGACTAGCGGGCTACGAGCAGTACTTC; j_gene: TRBJ2-7; v_gene: TRBV21-1; abundance: few; d_gene: NA
CDR3aa: CASSLLRGRYGYTF; CDR3nt: TGTGCCAGCAGTTTACTCCGCGGGCGGTATGGCTACACCTTC; j_gene: TRBJ1-2; v_gene: TRBV28; abundance: NA; d_gene: NA
CDR3aa: CASSVATGSEAFF; CDR3nt: TGTGCCAGCAGCGTAGCTACAGGTTCTGAGGCTTTCTTT; j_gene: TRBJ1-1; v_gene: TRBV9; abundance: NA; d_gene: NA
CDR3aa: CASSFGDGYEQYF; CDR3nt: TGTGCCAGCAGCTTCGGGGACGGCTACGAGCAGTACTTC; j_gene: TRBJ2-7; v_gene: TRBV13; abundance: NA; d_gene: NA
CDR3aa: CASSDGGGHTEAFF; CDR3nt: TGCGCCAGCTCCGACGGCGGGGGACACACTGAAGCTTTCTTT; j_gene: TRBJ1-1; v_gene: TRBV5-1; abundance: NA; d_gene: NA
CDR3aa: CASSSAGPTDTQYF; CDR3nt: TGTGCCAGCAGCTCAGCGGGACCCACAGATACGCAGTATTTT; j_gene: TRBJ2-3; v_gene: TRBV11-2; abundance: NA; d_gene: TRBD2
CDR3aa: CASSQDQSGTASQYF; CDR3nt: TGCGCCAGCAGCCAAGATCAGTCGGGGACCGCTAGCCAGTACTTC; j_gene: TRBJ2-4; v_gene: TRBV4-3; abundance: NA; d_gene: NA
CDR3aa: CASSSERARAYEQYF; CDR3nt: TGTGCCAGCAGCTCGGAGAGGGCACGAGCCTACGAGCAGTACTTC; j_gene: TRBJ2-7; v_gene: TRBV5-6; abundance: NA; d_gene: NA
CDR3aa: CASSGAGTGDSPLHF; CDR3nt: TGTGCCAGCAGCGGAGCCGGGACAGGGGATTCACCCCTCCACTTT; j_gene: TRBJ1-6; v_gene: TRBV5-6; abundance: NA; d_gene: TRBD1
CDR3aa: CASSVGFNTEAFF; CDR3nt: TGTGCCAGCAGCGTCGGGTTCAACACTGAAGCTTTCTTT; j_gene: TRBJ1-1; v_gene: TRBV7-6; abundance: NA; d_gene: NA